The 8 T cell receptor beta chains below were found in one sample sequenced in a study of molecular identifiers for immune sequencing clone quantification. TCRdb reanalysed the PCR reads using MiXCR and keeps one entry per CDR3 protein. The sample includes some 680,000 distinct CDR3 sequences, about 25% of them seen just once. Sequencing used naive CD8+ T cells from blood, with Jurkat cell RNA spiked in. Subset reported: FACS-sorted CD8+CD4-CCR7+CD45RA+ naive T cells. The receptors were gathered from a human donor in good health. Some libraries in this study had Jurkat cell RNA spiked in.

This clonotype was found many times. The chain carries TRBV14 and TRBJ1-1, with TRBD1 matching 11 bases. V gave up 0 bases and J gave up 4 bases; unmatched junction bases: 4. The germline CDR1 and CDR2 sequences are SGHDN and FVKESK. The CDR3 runs to 16 residues. The CDR3 region is CASSQDEGTGGTEAFF. CDR3 DNA: TGTGCCAGCAGCCAAGACGAGGGGACAGGGGGCACTGAAGCTTTCTTT. Variable domain in full (rest from reference TRBV14 and TRBJ1-1): EAGVTQFPSHSVIEKGQTVTLRCDPISGHDNLYWYRRVMGKEIKFLLHFVKESKQDESGMPNNRFLAERTGGTYSTLKVQPAELEDSGVYFCASSQDEGTGGTEAFFGQGTRLTVV.

This clonotype occurred a few times. The genes are TRBV7-6 and TRBJ2-5; the match to TRBD2 covers 10 bases. V lost 2 bases to trimming and J lost 2 bases; unmatched junction nucleotides: 5. The CDR3 runs to 16 residues. In germline, CDR1 is SGHVS, CDR2 FNYEAQ. The CDR3 sequence: CASSLIAGGPQETQYF. As DNA, the CDR3 is TGTGCCAGCAGCTTAATAGCGGGGGGACCACAAGAGACCCAGTACTTC.

The chain combines TRBV7-9 with TRBJ2-5, with D tentatively TRBD2 (5 bases). Between the trimmed V and J ends, which lost 5 bases and 2 bases, there was a span of 12 bases. The CDR3 length is 14 residues. The germline CDR1 and CDR2 sequences are SEHNR and FQNEAQ (reference sequence). This chain's CDR3 is CASSPRGSQETQYF. The DNA of the CDR3 is TGTGCCAGCAGCCCACGGGGTTCTCAAGAGACCCAGTACTTC.

This clonotype came up a few times. This chain connects TRBV20-1 to TRBJ1-5; the match to TRBD1 covers 8 bases. There are 17 residues in the CDR3. In germline, CDR1 is DFQATT, CDR2 SNEGSKA (reference sequence). The trim removed 4 bases at V and 3 bases at J, leaving 14 bases unmatched. The CDR3 is CSATFSTGQADNQPQHF. DNA for the CDR3: TGCAGTGCTACCTTCTCTACGGGACAGGCCGACAATCAGCCCCAGCATTTT.

Comment on this clonotype: A junction end diverges from the germline sequence, so it may reflect a read error. This chain joins TRBV2 and TRBJ2-2; D possibly uses TRBD1 or TRBD2 (6 bases each). Germline CDR1 is SNHLY and CDR2 is FYNNEI. CDR3 length: 16 residues. The CDR3 is CARGGREIPNTGELVF. DNA of the CDR3: TGTGCCAGGGGGGGCAGGGAGATACCGAACACCGGGGAGCTGGTTTTT.

The genes are TRBV7-9 and TRBJ2-7; 10 bases are shared with TRBD1. With 7 bases clipped from V and 3 bases from J, the junction kept 3 bases outside the gene matches. The CDR3 runs to 13 residues. The V gene's germline CDR1 is SEHNR and CDR2 FQNEAQ (reference sequence). This CDR3 reads CASIRTGGYEQYF. In nucleotides, the CDR3 is TGTGCCAGCATACGGACAGGGGGCTACGAGCAGTACTTC. Combining the CDR3 with reference TRBV7-9 and TRBJ2-7 gives the whole variable domain DTGVSQNPRHKITKRGQNVTFRCDPISEHNRLYWYRQTLGQGPEFLTYFQNEAQLEKSRLLSDRFSAERPKGSFSTLEIQRTEQGDSAMYLCASIRTGGYEQYFGPGTRLTVT.

In regard to this clonotype: A much larger clone lies a single base off, so this may be a read error. J is TRBJ2-1 and V is TRBV7-2, with D tentatively TRBD2 (6 bases). Germline V gene lookup returns CDR1 SGHTA and CDR2 FQGNSA. The CDR3 consists of 15 residues. CDR3 loop: CASSLQDGGYIEQFF. The CDR3 DNA sequence: TGTGCCAGCAGCCTCCAGGACGGAGGGTACATTGAGCAGTTCTTC. The full variable domain, rest sourced from reference TRBV7-2 and TRBJ2-1, is GAGVSQSPSNKVTEKGKDVELRCDPISGHTALYWYRQSLGQGLEFLIYFQGNSAPDKSGLPSDRFSAERTGGSVSTLTIQRTQQEDSAVYLCASSLQDGGYIEQFFGPGTRLTVL.

This clonotype was counted at least ten times. The chain links TRBV7-9 to TRBJ2-2, with D possibly matching TRBD1 (6 bases). The ends were cut back, 4 bases at V and 4 bases at J, with 16 bases in the middle. There are 16 residues in the CDR3. Germline CDR1 and CDR2: SEHNR and FQNEAQ (reference sequence). Written as DNA, the CDR3 is TGTGCCAGCAGCTATAGAGTTGGGGGCCCCACCGGGGAGCTGTTTTTT. It translates to CASSYRVGGPTGELFF.